The 7 T cell receptor beta chains presented below share a single source sample, sequenced in a study of a mutant IDH1 vaccine in newly diagnosed glioma. These receptors have no known antigen. Time point defined: week 47, end of study. Every vaccine dose comprised 300 ug of mutant IDH1 20-mer peptide plus topical imiquimod. The protocol was immunoSEQ multiplex PCR, while the TCRdb copy is restricted to in-frame clones and leaves out a portion. The data show fewer than 95,000 clones, 81% seen once. The sample was PBMCs, taken from a glioma patient whose treatment included an IDH1 peptide vaccine. Receptor source: a man in his forties with glioma.

CDR3 bases: TGTGCCAGCAGCCCGGGTTATTATGGCTACACCTTC. Its translation is CASSPGYYGYTF. V gene TRBV9 combines with J gene TRBJ1-2; D ambiguous. The CDR3 covers 12 residues. V was shortened by 4 bases and J by 5 bases, with 9 bases between the two germline ends. CDR1 SGDLS and CDR2 YYNGEE come from the germline V gene.

The chain combines TRBV7-2 with TRBJ2-5; D is tentatively TRBD1 or TRBD2 (5 bases each). The CDR3 is 14 amino acids. V was shortened by 1 base and J by 1 base, with 7 bases between the two germline ends. The germline V gene has CDR1 SGHTA and CDR2 FQGNSA. CDR3: CASSLGGVQETQYF. The DNA of the CDR3 is TGTGCCAGCAGCTTAGGAGGGGTCCAAGAGACCCAGTACTTC.

This clone was picked up one time. The rearrangement joins TRBV28 to TRBJ1-3; D is uncertain. V was trimmed by 7 bases and J by 0 bases, leaving 16 bases between them. Germline CDR1 is MDHEN and CDR2 is SYDVKM. The CDR3 spans 16 residues. CDR3 region: CASTKMVTRSGNTIYF. Written as DNA, the CDR3 is TGTGCCAGCACTAAAATGGTCACCCGCTCTGGAAACACCATATATTTT.

The table lists this clone with a few counts. The V call is TRBV18, the J call TRBJ1-1; D possibly corresponds to TRBD1 (5 bases). The germline V and J ends were trimmed by 5 bases and 6 bases, with 13 bases remaining between them. This CDR3 region has 13 residues. Germline V gene data show CDR1 as KGHSH and CDR2 as LQKENI. CDR3 sequence reads: CASSAGRFSEAFF. Written as DNA, the CDR3 is TGTGCCAGCTCAGCGGGACGATTTTCTGAAGCTTTCTTT.

The CDR3: CASSEGQGNQPQHF. In nucleotides, the CDR3 is TGCGCCAGCAGTGAGGGACAAGGCAATCAGCCCCAGCATTTT. The chain employs TRBV10-2 and TRBJ1-5, with D possibly being TRBD1 (5 bases). In germline, CDR1 is WSHSY, CDR2 SAAADI. Deletions cut 2 bases from V and 2 bases from J, with 7 bases between. This CDR3 is built from 14 residues.

The count of this clone is one. The chain has TRBV7-9 and TRBJ2-3; D remains unclear. Trimming took off 5 bases at V and 0 bases at J, with 6 bases between the two ends. This CDR3 is built from 13 residues. Germline CDR1 is SEHNR and CDR2 is FQNEAQ (reference sequence). The CDR3 protein is CASSRLSTDTQYF. The CDR3 DNA follows: TGTGCCAGCAGCAGATTGAGCACAGATACGCAGTATTTT.

The rearrangement uses TRBV7-2 and TRBJ2-7, with a tentative D call TRBD1 (7 bases). CDR1 and CDR2 (germline): SGHTA, FQGNSA. The CDR3 spans 15 residues. The V end lost 4 bases, the J end lost 5 bases, and 18 bases lay between the germline ends. CDR3 loop: CASSSGVTGTHEQYF. DNA for the CDR3: TGTGCCAGCAGCTCGGGGGTGACAGGGACCCACGAGCAGTACTTC.